Sequencing of this T cell receptor beta chain was carried out in a study of Ad26.COV2.S vaccination and SARS-CoV-2 variants. Points on this clone: Its antigen is unknown.

Notes on the study in general: Vaccine and placebo groups showed comparable non-spike TCR breadth.

Noted treatment: 15 to 20 received Ad26.COV2.S at low or high dose, single or two shots; about 5 received placebo; per-sample allocation not given. Vaccine and placebo recipients were sampled on day 63 after the first injection. CDR1 is LGHNA, CDR2 YNFKEQ, per germline. Trimming cost V 3 bases and J 6 bases, with 22 bases left between them. This CDR3 is 17 amino acids long. Sequencing used immunoSEQ multiplex PCR; TCRdb keeps in-frame clones, though not all of them. The repertoire holds over 400,000 clones, with 80% to 95% as singletons. The source was peripheral blood, collected in a trial of Ad26.COV2.S vaccine versus placebo. V gene TRBV4-2 combines with J gene TRBJ2-3; D gene uncertain. This TCR was recovered from a person between 18 and 60 years old who received the Ad26.COV2.S COVID-19 vaccine or a placebo. In nucleotides, the CDR3 is TGTGCCAGCAGCCAGGCCCCCCCGACGACTTCCGCCGATACGCAGTATTTT. This encodes CASSQAPPTTSADTQYF.